Below are 16 T cell receptor beta chains sequenced from a single sample in a study of T cells in Graves' hyperthyroidism and ophthalmopathy. Using RNA transcripts as the source, TCR beta CDR3 regions were amplified. HTBI primers drove first-round RT-PCR of the TCR CDR3. TCRdb re-derived calls from the multiplex PCR reads in MiXCR, one entry per CDR3 protein. The sample holds hundreds of thousands of distinct CDR3 sequences, roughly 37% seen once. The sequencing input was blood. All receptors derive from a man aged 18 to 35 with Graves' hyperthyroidism.

At least ten counts were recorded for this clonotype. The V and J genes are TRBV10-3 and TRBJ2-5; tentatively, D is TRBD2 (6 bases). The CDR3 has 13 amino acids. V was shortened by 10 bases and J by 3 bases, with 15 bases between the two germline ends. Germline V gene sequence: CDR1 ENHRY, CDR2 SYGVKD. The CDR3 DNA follows: TGTGCCACCTCGAGCGGGCCCGAAGAGACCCAGTACTTC. Protein: CATSSGPEETQYF.

This clonotype was counted at least ten times. The chain links TRBV5-1 to TRBJ1-2; D gene ambiguous. The CDR3 loop spans 14 amino acids. Trimming removed 0 bases at V and 4 bases at J, with 10 bases between. Germline CDR1 is SGHRS and CDR2 is YFSETQ. CDR3 nucleotide sequence: TGCGCCAGCAGCTTGGGGCAGGAGGTCTATGGCTACACCTTC. This sequence encodes CASSLGQEVYGYTF.

This clonotype was seen many times. The chain couples TRBV19 to TRBJ1-5; 11 positions match TRBD1. The CDR3 covers 15 residues. V was pared by 7 bases and J by 5 bases, with 7 bases of the junction left unmatched. Germline-derived CDR1 and CDR2 are LNHDA and SQIVND (reference sequence). CDR3 bases: TGTGCCAGTACCTGGACAGGGGGCACCCATCAGCCCCAGCATTTT. Protein sequence: CASTWTGGTHQPQHF.

This clonotype was counted many times. J is TRBJ2-5 and V is TRBV15, with D perhaps matching TRBD2 (6 bases). The CDR3 totals 15 residues. V shed 7 bases and J shed 1 base, with 16 bases lying between them. Germline assignment: CDR1 LNHNV and CDR2 YYDKDF (reference sequence). The CDR3 loop is CATTLGGLLQETQYF. The CDR3 nucleotides are TGTGCCACCACCCTGGGGGGACTCCTCCAAGAGACCCAGTACTTC.

This clonotype was recorded at least ten times. The chain uses TRBV2 and TRBJ1-3; a weak D match, TRBD1 (6 bases). Germline lookup yields CDR1 SNHLY and CDR2 FYNNEI. The CDR3 runs to 15 residues. V lost 5 bases and J lost 2, with 13 bases in between. CDR3 bases: TGTGCCAGCAGTTCTCTCGCAGGGGCTGGAAACACCATATATTTT. It is translated as CASSSLAGAGNTIYF.

A remark on this clonotype: A much larger clonotype is one base distant, so this may be a read error. The J gene is TRBJ2-7, the V gene TRBV10-3; TRBD2 is a possible D gene (5 bases). CDR3 size: 11 residues. Germline values: CDR1 ENHRY, CDR2 SYGVKD. This chain's CDR3 is CATGNSYGQYF. CDR3 bases: TGTGCCACCGGGAATTCCTACGGGCAGTACTTC.

This clonotype was counted only a few times. This chain uses TRBV6-1 with TRBJ2-6, with D unclear. CDR1 MNHNS and CDR2 SASEGT come from the germline V gene. V was cut by 1 base and J by 2 bases, with 3 bases left in between. CDR3 size: 14 residues. The CDR3 here is CASSEGPGANVLTF. The CDR3 bases are TGTGCCAGCAGTGAAGGGCCTGGGGCCAACGTCCTGACTTTC.

This clonotype was recorded a few times. This sequence may be a read error, since a much larger clone differs from it by one base. V gene TRBV12-3 or TRBV12-4 combines with J gene TRBJ1-6; maybe TRBD1 (5 bases). The CDR3 extends over 14 amino acids. This CDR3 is CANSFVGEESPLHF. The CDR3 DNA sequence: TGTGCCAACAGTTTCGTGGGGGAGGAATCACCCCTCCACTTT.

The rearrangement joins TRBV7-2 to TRBJ2-6, with 7 bases lining up with TRBD1. The CDR3 has 20 amino acids. Germline CDR1 SGHTA, CDR2 FQGNSA. V was clipped by 5 bases and J by 3 bases; unmatched bases: 19. The CDR3 region has the DNA TGTGCCAGCAGCACCTTGACCGCGGCGGGCAGGGGGTATGGGGCCAACGTCCTGACTTTC. Protein: CASSTLTAAGRGYGANVLTF.

This CDR3 reads CASSRDGRAGNTIYF. The CDR3 DNA sequence: TGTGCCAGCAGCCGGGACGGGAGAGCTGGAAACACCATATATTTT. The rearrangement uses TRBV5-6 and TRBJ1-3; possible D gene TRBD1, 5 bases. Germline lookup yields CDR1 SGHDT and CDR2 YYEEEE. Trimming shortened V by 4 bases and J by 2 bases, and 13 bases separated the two germline ends. CDR3 length: 15 residues.

This clonotype occurred once. The chain carries TRBV3-1 and TRBJ2-5; D is perhaps TRBD1 (9 bases). This CDR3 has 17 amino acids. Trimming took off 0 bases at V and 5 bases at J, with 19 bases between the two ends. The V gene's germline CDR1 is LGHDT and CDR2 YNNKEL (reference sequence). The CDR3 reads CASSQEDRGLGWETQYF. The CDR3 nucleotides are TGTGCCAGCAGCCAAGAGGACAGGGGACTAGGTTGGGAGACCCAGTACTTC.

This chain links TRBV19 with TRBJ1-1, with TRBD1 as a possible D gene (5 bases). The CDR3 loop spans 14 amino acids. V was shortened by 4 bases and J by 6 bases, with 15 bases between the two germline ends. Germline-derived CDR1 and CDR2 are LNHDA and SQIVND (reference sequence). The CDR3 DNA reads as TGTGCCAGTAGTACCTTCGAGGGGAGGGCTGAAGCTTTCTTT. Translated, it gives CASSTFEGRAEAFF.

The table lists this clonotype with many counts. The chain links TRBV29-1 to TRBJ1-4, with D uncertain. CDR1 and CDR2 (germline): SQVTM, ANQGSEA. The CDR3 runs 13 residues. The ends were cut back, 5 bases at V and 2 bases at J, with 9 bases in the middle. The CDR3 region is CSVYVRTNEKLFF. The CDR3 DNA sequence: TGCAGCGTTTACGTCAGGACTAATGAAAAACTGTTTTTT.

At least ten counts were recorded for this clonotype. The chain has TRBV2 and TRBJ1-2; a weak D match, TRBD1 (5 bases). This CDR3 region has 14 residues. The V end was cut by 3 bases, the J end by 7 bases, with 15 bases between. Germline-derived CDR1 and CDR2 are SNHLY and FYNNEI. CDR3 sequence reads: CASSEGRILGGYTF. CDR3 DNA: TGTGCCAGCAGTGAGGGGCGTATCCTCGGTGGCTACACCTTC.

In this sample, this clonotype turned up a few times. V and J are TRBV20-1 and TRBJ2-7, with D possibly being TRBD2 (5 bases). The CDR3 has 13 residues. V was cut by 6 bases and J by 5 bases, with 17 bases left in between. From germline, CDR1 is DFQATT and CDR2 SNEGSKA (reference sequence). CDR3 in DNA: TGCAGTGCATACCCTGTATACGGGGACGAGCAGTACTTC. It translates to CSAYPVYGDEQYF.

The chain joins TRBV7-2 to TRBJ2-7; D may correspond to TRBD1 or TRBD2 (5 bases each). The CDR3 extends over 13 amino acids. The germline CDR1 and CDR2 sequences are SGHTA and FQGNSA. The V end lost 5 bases, the J end lost 5 bases, and 13 bases lay between the germline ends. CDR3 bases: TGTGCCAGCAGCCGGGACCGCCGCGACGAGCAGTACTTC. It specifies CASSRDRRDEQYF.